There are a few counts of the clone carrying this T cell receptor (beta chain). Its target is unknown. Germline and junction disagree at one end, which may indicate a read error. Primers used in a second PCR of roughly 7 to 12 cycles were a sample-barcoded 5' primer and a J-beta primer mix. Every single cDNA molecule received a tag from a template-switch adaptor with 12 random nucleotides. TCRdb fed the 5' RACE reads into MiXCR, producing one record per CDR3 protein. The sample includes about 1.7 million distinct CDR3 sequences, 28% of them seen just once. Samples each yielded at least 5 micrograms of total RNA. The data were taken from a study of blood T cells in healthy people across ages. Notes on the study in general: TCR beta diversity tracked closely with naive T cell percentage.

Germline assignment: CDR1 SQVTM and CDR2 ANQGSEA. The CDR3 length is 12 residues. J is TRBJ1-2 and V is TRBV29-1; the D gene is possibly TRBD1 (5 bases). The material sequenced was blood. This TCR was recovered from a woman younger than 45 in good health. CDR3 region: CSGWTNNCGYTF. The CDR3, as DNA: TGCAGCGGGTGGACAAACAACTGTGGCTACACCTTC.